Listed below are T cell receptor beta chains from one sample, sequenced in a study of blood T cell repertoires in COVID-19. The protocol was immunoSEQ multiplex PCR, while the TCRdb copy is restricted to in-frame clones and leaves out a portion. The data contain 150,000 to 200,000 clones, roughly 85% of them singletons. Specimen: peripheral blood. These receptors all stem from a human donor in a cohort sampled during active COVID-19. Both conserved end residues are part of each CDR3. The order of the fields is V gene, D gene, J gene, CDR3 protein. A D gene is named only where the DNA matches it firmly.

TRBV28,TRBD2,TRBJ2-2,CASSLTSGGNTGELFF
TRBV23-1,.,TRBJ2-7,CASSQSGSDEQYF
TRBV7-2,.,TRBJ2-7,CASSLLRGAYSYEQYF
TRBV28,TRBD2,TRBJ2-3,CASSFSSGRAGSYF
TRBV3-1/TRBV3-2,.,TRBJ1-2,CASSPQGGAGGYTF
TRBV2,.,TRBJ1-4,CASSRGEKEKLFF
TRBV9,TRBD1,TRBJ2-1,CASSVGRGQPPEQFF
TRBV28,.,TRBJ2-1,CASKTQLLGPRGYNEQFF
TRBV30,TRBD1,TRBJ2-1,CAWSVRDRATRFYNEQFF
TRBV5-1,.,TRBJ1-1,CASSSKAGERAEAFF
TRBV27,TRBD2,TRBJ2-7,CASSILSSGGAYEQYF
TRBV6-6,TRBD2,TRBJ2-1,CASSSTGGASYNEQFF
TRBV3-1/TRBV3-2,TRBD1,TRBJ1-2,CASSPGTGISYGYTF
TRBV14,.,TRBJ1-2,CASSQEDRPHYGYTF
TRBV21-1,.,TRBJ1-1,CASSAQAGEGDAEAFF
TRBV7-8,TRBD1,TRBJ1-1,CASSLWPATGGRPNTEAFF
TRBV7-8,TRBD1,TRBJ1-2,CASRPTGGFYGYTF
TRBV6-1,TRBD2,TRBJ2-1,CASSARTRDSGNNEQFF
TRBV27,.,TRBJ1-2,CASSFWQGGGYTF
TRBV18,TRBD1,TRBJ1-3,CASSPTPGQGAGNTIYF
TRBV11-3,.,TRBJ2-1,CASSPGPGGHNEQFF
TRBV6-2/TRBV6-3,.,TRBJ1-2,CASSYGSQRLYGYTF
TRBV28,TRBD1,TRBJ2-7,CATIGQGRYEQYF
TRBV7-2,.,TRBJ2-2,CASSFGGTGELFF
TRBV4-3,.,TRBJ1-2,CASSQEFPGIYTF
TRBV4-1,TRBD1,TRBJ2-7,CASSQEDRVGEEQYF
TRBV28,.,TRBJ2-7,CASGFGPRDSDF
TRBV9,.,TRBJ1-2,CASTGPAGYGYTF
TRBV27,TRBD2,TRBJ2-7,CASRPAGPRYEQYF
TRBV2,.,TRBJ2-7,CASSEVADEQYF
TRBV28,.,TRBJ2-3,CASSLDQGLDADTQYF
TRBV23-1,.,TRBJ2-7,CASSHIQGPQVRYEQYF
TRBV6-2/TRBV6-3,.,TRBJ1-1,CASSPMGQEYMNTEAFF
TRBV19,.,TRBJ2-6,CASSISRDTLSGANVLTF
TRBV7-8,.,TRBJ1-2,CASSLGAGLYGYTF
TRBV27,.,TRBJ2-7,CASSLGQEFYEQYF
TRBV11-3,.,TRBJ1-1,CASSLERLGQNTEAFF
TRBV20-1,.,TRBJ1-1,CSAFLRTEAFF
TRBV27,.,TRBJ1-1,CASSLVFGGGNTEAFF
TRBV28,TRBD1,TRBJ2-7,CASSVSQGPSLGQYF
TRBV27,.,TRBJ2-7,CATSPGLQGEVWHF
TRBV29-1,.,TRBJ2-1,CSLGGNNEQFF
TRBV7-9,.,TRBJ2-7,CASSLAGSNSYEQYF
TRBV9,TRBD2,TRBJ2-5,CASSVGAGGAPETQYF
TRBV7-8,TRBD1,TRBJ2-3,CASSPPDRTDTQYF
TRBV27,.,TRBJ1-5,CASGLPGSQPQHF
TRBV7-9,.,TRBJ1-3,CASSLTDNSGNTIYF
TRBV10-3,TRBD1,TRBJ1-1,CAIRVTGGDNERQNTEAFF
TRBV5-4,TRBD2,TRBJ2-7,CASSLNPAGGGRLGRQYF
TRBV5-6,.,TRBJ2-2,CASSLVSSNTGELFF
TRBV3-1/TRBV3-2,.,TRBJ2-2,CASSQDVVLAWGELFF
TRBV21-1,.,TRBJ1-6,CASSKELGVRVISPLHF
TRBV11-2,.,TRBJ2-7,CASSFSSYEQYF
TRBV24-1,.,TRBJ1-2,CATTPPTGNYGYTF
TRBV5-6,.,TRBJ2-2,CASSLMGAGGELFF
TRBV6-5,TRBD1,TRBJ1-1,CASSLGTVTEAFF
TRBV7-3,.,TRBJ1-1,CASSLSRRTEAFF